This T cell receptor (beta chain) was sequenced for a study of blood T cells in healthy people across ages. As for the study in general: Per every two T cells, about one barcoded beta molecule was captured by template switching.

The length of the CDR3 is 15 residues. Germline V lookup: CDR1 SQVTM, CDR2 ANQGSEA. Findings and limits, study-wide: Naive T cell percentage strongly correlated with TCR beta diversity. Both naive CD4+ cell counts and diversity were greater in long-lived donors than in aged donors.

The use of a sample-barcoded 5' primer and a J-beta primer mix characterized a second PCR of about 7 to 12 cycles. Each cDNA molecule was tagged by a template-switch adaptor with 12 random nucleotides. Each CDR3 protein is one row after TCRdb ran MiXCR on the 5' RACE reads. The sample lists approximately 810,000 distinct CDR3 sequences, under 40% occurring once. This clonotype came up a few times. No antigen is known for it. An end of the junction does not agree with germline; a read error may underlie this. The TCR comes from a man aged 18 to 29 in good health. The rearrangement joins TRBV29-1 to TRBJ2-3; possible D gene TRBD2, 6 bases. The sequenced material came from blood. The CDR3 loop reads CGVVPGRGSADTQYF. The CDR3 region has the DNA TGCGGCGTTGTCCCAGGACGGGGGTCGGCAGATACGCAGTATTTT.